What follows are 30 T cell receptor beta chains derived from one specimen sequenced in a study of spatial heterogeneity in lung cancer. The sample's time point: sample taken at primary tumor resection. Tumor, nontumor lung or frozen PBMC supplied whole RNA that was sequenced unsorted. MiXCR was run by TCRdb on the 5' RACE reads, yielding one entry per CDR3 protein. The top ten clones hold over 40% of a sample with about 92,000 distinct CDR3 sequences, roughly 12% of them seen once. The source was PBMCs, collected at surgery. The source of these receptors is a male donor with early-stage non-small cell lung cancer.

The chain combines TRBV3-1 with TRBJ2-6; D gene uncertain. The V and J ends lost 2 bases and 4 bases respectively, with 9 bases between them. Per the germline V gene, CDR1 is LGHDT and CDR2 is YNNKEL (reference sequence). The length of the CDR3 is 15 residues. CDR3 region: CASSQTVRGANVLTF. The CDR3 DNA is TGTGCCAGCAGCCAAACGGTTCGAGGGGCCAACGTCCTGACTTTC.

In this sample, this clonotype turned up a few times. CDR3 sequence reads: CASSLALKSSYEQYF. The CDR3 DNA reads as TGTGCCAGCAGTTTAGCGCTCAAGAGCTCCTACGAGCAGTACTTC. This chain links TRBV12-3 or TRBV12-4 with TRBJ2-7, with no clear D. Trimming shortened V by 0 bases and J by 0 bases, and 9 bases separated the two germline ends. This CDR3 region has 15 residues.

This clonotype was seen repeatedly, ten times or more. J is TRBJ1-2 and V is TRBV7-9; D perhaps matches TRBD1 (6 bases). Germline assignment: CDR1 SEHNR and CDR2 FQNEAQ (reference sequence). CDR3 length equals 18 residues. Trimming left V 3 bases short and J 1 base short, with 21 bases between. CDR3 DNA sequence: TGTGCCAGCAGCTTCAACGTCCGGGAATCAGGGGTTAACTATGGCTACACCTTC. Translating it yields CASSFNVRESGVNYGYTF.

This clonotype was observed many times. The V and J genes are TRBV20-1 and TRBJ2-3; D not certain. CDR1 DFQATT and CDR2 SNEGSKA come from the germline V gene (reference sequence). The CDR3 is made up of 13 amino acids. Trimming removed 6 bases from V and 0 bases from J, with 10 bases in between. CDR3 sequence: CSASLPSTDTQYF. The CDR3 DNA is TGCAGTGCCTCCCTACCAAGCACAGATACGCAGTATTTT.

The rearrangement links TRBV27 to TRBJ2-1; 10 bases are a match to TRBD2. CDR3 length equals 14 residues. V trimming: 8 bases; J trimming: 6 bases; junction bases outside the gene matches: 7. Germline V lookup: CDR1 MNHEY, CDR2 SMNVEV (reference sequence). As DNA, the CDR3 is TGTGCCAGCCAAGCGGGAGGGCCTTTCAATGAGCAGTTCTTC. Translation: CASQAGGPFNEQFF.

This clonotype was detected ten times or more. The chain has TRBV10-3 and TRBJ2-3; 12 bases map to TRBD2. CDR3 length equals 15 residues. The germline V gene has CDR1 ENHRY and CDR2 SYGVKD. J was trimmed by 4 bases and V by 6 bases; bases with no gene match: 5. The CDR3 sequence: CAIRATSGGSDTQYF. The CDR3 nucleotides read TGTGCCATCAGGGCAACTAGCGGGGGGTCAGATACGCAGTATTTT.

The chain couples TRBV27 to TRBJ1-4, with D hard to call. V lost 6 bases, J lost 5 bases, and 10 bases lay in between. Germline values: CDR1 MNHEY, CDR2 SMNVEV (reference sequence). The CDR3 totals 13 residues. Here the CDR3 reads CASRTRWNEKLFF. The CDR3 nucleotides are TGTGCCAGCAGGACGAGATGGAATGAAAAACTGTTTTTT. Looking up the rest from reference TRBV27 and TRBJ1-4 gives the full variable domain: EAQVTQNPRYLITVTGKKLTVTCSQNMNHEYMSWYRQDPGLGLRQIYYSMNVEVTDKGDVPEGYKVSRKEKRNFPLILESPSPNQTSLYFCASRTRWNEKLFFGSGTQLSVL.

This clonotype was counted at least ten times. CDR3 sequence reads: CSAHGAGGLTDTQYF. In nucleotides, the CDR3 is TGCAGCGCCCATGGGGCGGGAGGGCTTACAGATACGCAGTATTTT. The rearrangement uses TRBV29-1 and TRBJ2-3; TRBD2 aligns across 9 bases. V lost 7 bases to trimming and J lost 3 bases; unmatched junction nucleotides: 11. This CDR3 is built from 15 residues. Germline V CDR1 and CDR2: SQVTM, ANQGSEA.

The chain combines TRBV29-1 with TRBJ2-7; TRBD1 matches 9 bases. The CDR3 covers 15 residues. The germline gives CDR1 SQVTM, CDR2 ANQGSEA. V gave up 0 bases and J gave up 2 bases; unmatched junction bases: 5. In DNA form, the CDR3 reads TGCAGCGTTGAAGACATGCGGACAGGGGCCTACGAGCAGTACTTC. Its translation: CSVEDMRTGAYEQYF.

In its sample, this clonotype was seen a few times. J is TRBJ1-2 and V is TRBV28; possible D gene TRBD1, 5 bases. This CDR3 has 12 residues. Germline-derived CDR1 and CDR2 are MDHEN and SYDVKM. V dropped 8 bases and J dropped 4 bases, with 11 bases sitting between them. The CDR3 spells CASGAGTYGYTF. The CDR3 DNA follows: TGTGCCAGCGGGGCAGGGACCTATGGCTACACCTTC.

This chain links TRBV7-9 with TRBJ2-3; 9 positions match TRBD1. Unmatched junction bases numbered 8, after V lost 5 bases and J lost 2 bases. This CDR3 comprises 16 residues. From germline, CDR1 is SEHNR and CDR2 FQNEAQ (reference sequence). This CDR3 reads CASSPGQGSITDTQYF. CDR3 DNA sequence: TGTGCCAGCAGCCCAGGACAGGGGAGTATCACAGATACGCAGTATTTT.

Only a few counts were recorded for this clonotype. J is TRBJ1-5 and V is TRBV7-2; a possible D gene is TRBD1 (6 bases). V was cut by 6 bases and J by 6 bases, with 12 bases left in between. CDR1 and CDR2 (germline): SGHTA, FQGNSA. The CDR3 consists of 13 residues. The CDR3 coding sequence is TGTGCCAGCAGAGGACAGTCAGGTCAGCCCCAGCATTTT. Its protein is CASRGQSGQPQHF.

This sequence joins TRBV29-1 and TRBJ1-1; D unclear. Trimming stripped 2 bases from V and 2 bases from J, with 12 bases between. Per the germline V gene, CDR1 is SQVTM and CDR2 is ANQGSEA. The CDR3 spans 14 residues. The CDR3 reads CSVESGRLNTEAFF. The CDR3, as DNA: TGCAGCGTTGAATCAGGACGGCTTAACACTGAAGCTTTCTTT.

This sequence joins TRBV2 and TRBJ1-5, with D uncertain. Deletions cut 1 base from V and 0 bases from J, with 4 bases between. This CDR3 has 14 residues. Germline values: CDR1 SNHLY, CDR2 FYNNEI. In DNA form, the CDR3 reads TGTGCCAGCAGTGAAGTAGTTAGCAATCAGCCCCAGCATTTT. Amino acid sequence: CASSEVVSNQPQHF.

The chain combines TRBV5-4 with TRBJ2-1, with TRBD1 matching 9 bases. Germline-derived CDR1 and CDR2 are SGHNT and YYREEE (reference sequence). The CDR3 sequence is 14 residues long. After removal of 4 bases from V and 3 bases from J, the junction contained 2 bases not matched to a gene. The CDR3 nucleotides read TGTGCCAGCAGCGGACAGGGGAACTACAATGAGCAGTTCTTC. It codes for CASSGQGNYNEQFF.

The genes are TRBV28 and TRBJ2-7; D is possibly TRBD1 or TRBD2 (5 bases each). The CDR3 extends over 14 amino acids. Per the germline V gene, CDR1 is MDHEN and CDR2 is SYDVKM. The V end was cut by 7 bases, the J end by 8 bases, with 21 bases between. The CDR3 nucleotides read TGTGCCAGCACCGCACCGGGGCCCTCTAAGAAGCAGTACTTC. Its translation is CASTAPGPSKKQYF.

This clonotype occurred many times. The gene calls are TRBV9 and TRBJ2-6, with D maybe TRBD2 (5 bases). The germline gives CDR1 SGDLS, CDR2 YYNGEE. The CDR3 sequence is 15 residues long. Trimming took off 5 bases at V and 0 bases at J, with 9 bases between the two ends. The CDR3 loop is CASRRADSGANVLTF. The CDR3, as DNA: TGTGCCAGCAGGCGGGCAGACTCTGGGGCCAACGTCCTGACTTTC.

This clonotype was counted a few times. The CDR3 protein is CASSLYGTAGELFF. CDR3 DNA: TGTGCCAGCAGTCTTTACGGGACAGCCGGGGAGCTGTTTTTT. The chain couples TRBV27 to TRBJ2-2; 7 positions match TRBD1. The V and J ends lost 5 bases and 6 bases, in that order; junction bases with no gene match: 6. This CDR3 has 14 amino acids. The germline V gene has CDR1 MNHEY and CDR2 SMNVEV (reference sequence).

DNA of the CDR3: TGTGCCAGCAGTTCCGATAGAGACAGGGATGGAAACACCATATATTTT. Amino acids: CASSSDRDRDGNTIYF. V gene TRBV28 combines with J gene TRBJ1-3; 7 bases agree with TRBD1. Germline V gene lookup returns CDR1 MDHEN and CDR2 SYDVKM. After removal of 4 bases from V and 3 bases from J, the junction contained 9 bases not matched to a gene. This CDR3 comprises 16 residues.

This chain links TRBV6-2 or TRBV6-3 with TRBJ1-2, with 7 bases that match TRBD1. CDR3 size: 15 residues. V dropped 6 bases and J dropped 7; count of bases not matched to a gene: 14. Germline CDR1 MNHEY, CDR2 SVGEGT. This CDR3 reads CASSPGGQGERGYTF. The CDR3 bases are TGTGCCAGCAGCCCCGGAGGGCAGGGGGAGCGTGGCTACACCTTC.

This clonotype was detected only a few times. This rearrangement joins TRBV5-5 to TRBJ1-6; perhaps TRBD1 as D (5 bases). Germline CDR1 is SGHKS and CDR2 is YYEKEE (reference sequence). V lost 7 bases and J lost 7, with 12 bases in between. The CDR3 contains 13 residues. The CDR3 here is CASFRDVNSPLHF. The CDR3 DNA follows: TGTGCCAGCTTCCGGGACGTAAATTCACCCCTCCACTTT.

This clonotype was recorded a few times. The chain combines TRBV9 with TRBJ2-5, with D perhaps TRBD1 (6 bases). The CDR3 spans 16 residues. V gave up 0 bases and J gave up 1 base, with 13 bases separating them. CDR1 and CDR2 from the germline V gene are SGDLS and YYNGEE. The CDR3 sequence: CASSVVGGAIQETQYF. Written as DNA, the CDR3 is TGTGCCAGCAGCGTAGTTGGGGGCGCCATCCAAGAGACCCAGTACTTC.

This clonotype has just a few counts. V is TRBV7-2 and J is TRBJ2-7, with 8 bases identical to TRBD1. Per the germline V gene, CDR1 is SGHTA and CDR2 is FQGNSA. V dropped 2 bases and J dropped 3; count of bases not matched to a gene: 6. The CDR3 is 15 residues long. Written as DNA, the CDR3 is TGTGCCAGCAGCTTAAGACAGGGGCCAAACTACGAGCAGTACTTC. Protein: CASSLRQGPNYEQYF.

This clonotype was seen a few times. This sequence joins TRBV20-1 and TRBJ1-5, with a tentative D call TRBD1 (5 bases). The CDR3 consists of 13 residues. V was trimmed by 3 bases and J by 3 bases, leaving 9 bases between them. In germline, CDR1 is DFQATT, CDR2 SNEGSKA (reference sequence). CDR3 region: CSARGGFNQPQHF. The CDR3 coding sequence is TGCAGTGCTAGGGGGGGGTTCAATCAGCCCCAGCATTTT.

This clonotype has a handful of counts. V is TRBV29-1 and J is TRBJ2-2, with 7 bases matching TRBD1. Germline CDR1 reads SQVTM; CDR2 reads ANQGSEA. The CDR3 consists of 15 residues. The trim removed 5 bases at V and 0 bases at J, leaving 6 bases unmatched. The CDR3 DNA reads TGCAGCGTTAAGACCGGGACAGCGAACACCGGGGAGCTGTTTTTT. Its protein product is CSVKTGTANTGELFF.

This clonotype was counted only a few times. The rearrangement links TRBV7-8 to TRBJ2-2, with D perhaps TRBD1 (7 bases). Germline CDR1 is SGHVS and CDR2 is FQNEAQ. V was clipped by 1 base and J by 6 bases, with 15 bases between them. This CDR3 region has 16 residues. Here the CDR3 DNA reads TGTGCCAGCAGCTTAGGACAGGGACTCGGGGCCGGGGAGCTGTTTTTT. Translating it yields CASSLGQGLGAGELFF.

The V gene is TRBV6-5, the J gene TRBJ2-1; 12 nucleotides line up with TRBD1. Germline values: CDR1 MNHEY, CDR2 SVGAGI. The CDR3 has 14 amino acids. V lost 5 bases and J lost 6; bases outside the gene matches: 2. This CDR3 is CASSRDRGLNEQFF. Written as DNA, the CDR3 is TGTGCCAGCAGTCGGGACAGGGGGCTCAATGAGCAGTTCTTC.

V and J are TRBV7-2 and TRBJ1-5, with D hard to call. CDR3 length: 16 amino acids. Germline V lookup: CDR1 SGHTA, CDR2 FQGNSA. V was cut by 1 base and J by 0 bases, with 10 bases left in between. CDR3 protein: CASSLESPYSNQPQHF. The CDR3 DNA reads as TGTGCCAGCAGCTTAGAATCCCCTTATAGCAATCAGCCCCAGCATTTT. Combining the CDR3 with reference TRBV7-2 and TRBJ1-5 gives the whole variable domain GAGVSQSPSNKVTEKGKDVELRCDPISGHTALYWYRQSLGQGLEFLIYFQGNSAPDKSGLPSDRFSAERTGGSVSTLTIQRTQQEDSAVYLCASSLESPYSNQPQHFGDGTRLSIL.

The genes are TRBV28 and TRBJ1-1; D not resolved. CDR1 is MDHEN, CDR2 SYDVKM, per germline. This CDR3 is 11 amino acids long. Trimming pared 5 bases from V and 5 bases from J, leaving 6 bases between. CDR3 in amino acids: CASSPQTEAFF. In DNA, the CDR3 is TGTGCCAGCAGTCCGCAGACTGAAGCTTTCTTT.

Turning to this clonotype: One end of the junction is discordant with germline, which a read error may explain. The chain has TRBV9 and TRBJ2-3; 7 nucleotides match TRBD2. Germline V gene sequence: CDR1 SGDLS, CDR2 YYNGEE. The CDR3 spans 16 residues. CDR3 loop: CASSVGRGLRSTDTHF. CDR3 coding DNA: TGTGCCAGCAGCGTAGGACGGGGACTACGTAGCACAGATACGCATTTT.